The clone carrying this TCR beta chain was detected only a few times. Its antigen is undetermined. This specimen comes from a study of siplizumab effects on memory and regulatory T cells. Study results and caveats: The study did not confirm that proliferating Tregs from siplizumab cultures were suppressive. Alloreactive clones mapping to unstimulated subsets formed only a minor fraction.

Sequencing used immunoSEQ multiplex PCR; TCRdb keeps in-frame clones, though not all of them. This repertoire shows about 100,000 clones, 85% to 95% found once; its top ten account for about 1.2%. Sequenced: non-Treg CD4+ T cells sorted from blood. The sequence derives from a human donor in good health.

As DNA, the CDR3 is TGTGCCTGGAGGGACGGTGCTGGAATCACTGAAGCTTTCTTT. Translating it yields CAWRDGAGITEAFF. The gene calls are TRBV30 and TRBJ1-1; D unresolved. Trimming stripped 3 bases from V and 4 bases from J, with 15 bases between. This CDR3 comprises 14 residues. CDR1 and CDR2 from the germline V gene are GTSNPN and SVGIG (reference sequence).